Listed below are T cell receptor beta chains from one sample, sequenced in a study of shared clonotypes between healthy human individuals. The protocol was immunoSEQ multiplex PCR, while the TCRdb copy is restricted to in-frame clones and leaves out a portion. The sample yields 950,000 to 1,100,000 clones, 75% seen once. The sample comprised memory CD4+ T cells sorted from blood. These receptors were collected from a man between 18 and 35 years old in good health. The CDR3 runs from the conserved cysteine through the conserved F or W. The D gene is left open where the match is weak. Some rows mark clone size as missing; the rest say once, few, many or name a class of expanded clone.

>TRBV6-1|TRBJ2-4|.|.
TGTGCCAGCAGTCAAGAGGGAGGTTGGGCCAAAAACATTCAGTACTTC
CASSQEGGWAKNIQYF
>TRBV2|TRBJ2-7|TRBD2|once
TGTGCCAGCAGGAACGGACTAGCGCAATACGAGCAGTACTTC
CASRNGLAQYEQYF
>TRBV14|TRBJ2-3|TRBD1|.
TGTGCCAGCAGCCAAGGACTCGCAGGGGGCGTCGACTGGGAGTATTTT
CASSQGLAGGVDWEYF
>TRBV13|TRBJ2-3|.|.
TGTGCCAGCAGCTTAAGAGGCACAGATACGCAGTATTTT
CASSLRGTDTQYF
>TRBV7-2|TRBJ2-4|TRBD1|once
TGTGCCAGCAGCCCCGGACAGGGGGGTAACATTCAGTACTTC
CASSPGQGGNIQYF
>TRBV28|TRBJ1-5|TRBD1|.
TGTGCCAGCAGGCTCGGGGACAGGGGGCAGCAGCCCCAGCATTTT
CASRLGDRGQQPQHF
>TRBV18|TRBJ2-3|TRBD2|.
TGTGCCAGCTCGATAGCGGGACACTTCACAGATACGCAGTATTTT
CASSIAGHFTDTQYF
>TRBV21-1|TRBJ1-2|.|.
TGTGCCAGCAGCAAAGAGGGGGAAATCTATGGCTACACCTTC
CASSKEGEIYGYTF
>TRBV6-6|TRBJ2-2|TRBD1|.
TGTGCCAGCAGTGCCGGGACAGGGGGCAGCACCGGGGAGCTGTTTTTT
CASSAGTGGSTGELFF
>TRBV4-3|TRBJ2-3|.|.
TGCGCCAGCAGCCCGCGGAGGGTTGTAACAGATACGCAGTATTTT
CASSPRRVVTDTQYF
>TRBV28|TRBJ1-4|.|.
TGTGCCAGCAGTTTCTCGGGGGGTCGTGAAAAACTGTTTTTT
CASSFSGGREKLFF
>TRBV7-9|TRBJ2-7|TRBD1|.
TGTGCCACCGTATCCCGGGACAGGGGACCTTTGGGCTACGAGCAGTACTTC
CATVSRDRGPLGYEQYF
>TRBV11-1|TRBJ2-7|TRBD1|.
TGTGCCAGCAGCCGGAACAGGGGTTACGAGCAGTACTTC
CASSRNRGYEQYF
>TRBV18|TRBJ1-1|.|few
TGTGCCAGCTCGCCCAAGTCGATGGGAGTGAACACTGAAGCTTTCTTT
CASSPKSMGVNTEAFF
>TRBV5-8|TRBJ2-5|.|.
TGTGCCAGCAGCTCCCTAACCAAAGCAGAGACCCAGTACTTC
CASSSLTKAETQYF
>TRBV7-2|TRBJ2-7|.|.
TGTGCCAGCAGCCCCTCTATTGGGGAGCAGTACTTC
CASSPSIGEQYF
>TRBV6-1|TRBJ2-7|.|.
TGTGCCTCCGAGTTAGGACGGCTTGATTACGAGCAGTACTTC
CASELGRLDYEQYF
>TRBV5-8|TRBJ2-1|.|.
TGTGCCAGCAGCTTTGACCCCGGGACAGAGCAGTTCTTC
CASSFDPGTEQFF
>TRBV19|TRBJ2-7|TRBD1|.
TGTGCCAGTAGTAACCAGGGGGCCTACGAGCAGTACTTC
CASSNQGAYEQYF
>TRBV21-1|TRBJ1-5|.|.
TGTGCCAGCAGCAAAGAAAACAGGGAGTTTTATAGCAATCAGCCCCAGCATTTT
CASSKENREFYSNQPQHF
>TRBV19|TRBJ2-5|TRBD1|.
TGTGCCAGTAGTACGCTACAGGGGAGCCGGGGAGAGACCCAGTACTTC
CASSTLQGSRGETQYF
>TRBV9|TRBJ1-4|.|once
TGTGCCAGCAGCGTAGGCCTGGGGTGGGAAAAACTGTTTTTT
CASSVGLGWEKLFF
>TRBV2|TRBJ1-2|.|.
TGTGCCAGCAGTGAAGGGGACGCCGCGACCTTC
CASSEGDAATF
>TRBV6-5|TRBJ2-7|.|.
TGTGCCAGCAGCCTCAGGTCCCAAAGCTCCTACGAGCAGTACTTC
CASSLRSQSSYEQYF
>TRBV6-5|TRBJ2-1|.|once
TGTGCCAGCAGTTATTACCGGGACCCCAATGAGCAGTTCTTC
CASSYYRDPNEQFF
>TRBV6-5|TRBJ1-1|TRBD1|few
TGTGCCAGCAGTTCCCCAGGGGGCCGAACCCTCGATGAAGCTTTCTTT
CASSSPGGRTLDEAFF
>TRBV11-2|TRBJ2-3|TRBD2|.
TGTGCCAGCAGCTTAGTCGGGGCTAGCGGGAATACAGATACGCAGTATTTT
CASSLVGASGNTDTQYF
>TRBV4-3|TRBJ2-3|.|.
TGCGCCAGCAGCCAAGACAGGGCAGGGTGGCTGGCAGATACGCAGTATTTT
CASSQDRAGWLADTQYF
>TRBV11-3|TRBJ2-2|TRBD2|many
TGTGCCAGCCGGGCGGCGGGAGGGAACACCGGGGAGCTGTTTTTT
CASRAAGGNTGELFF
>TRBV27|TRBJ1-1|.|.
TGTGCCAGCAGTTCAAGTTATGGGACTGAAGCTTTCTTT
CASSSSYGTEAFF
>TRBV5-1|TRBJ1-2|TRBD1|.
TGCGCCAGCAGCCCGGGGGGACAGAGAGGCTACACCTTC
CASSPGGQRGYTF
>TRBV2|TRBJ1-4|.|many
TGTGCCAGCAGTGACTTATTCCGTCACGGGGAAAAACTGTTTTTT
CASSDLFRHGEKLFF
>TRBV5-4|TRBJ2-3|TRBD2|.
TGTGCCAGCAGCTCAGCGGGGGGGAACACAGATACGCAGTATTTT
CASSSAGGNTDTQYF
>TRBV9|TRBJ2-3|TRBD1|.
TGTGCCAGCAGCCTTGAGGGGGCTAACACAGATACGCAGTATTTT
CASSLEGANTDTQYF
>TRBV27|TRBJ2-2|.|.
TGTGCCAGCACCTACCGGTCCCCGAACACCGGGGAGCTGTTTTTT
CASTYRSPNTGELFF
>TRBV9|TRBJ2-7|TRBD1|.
TGTGCCAGCAGCGTAGATTGGCGGACAGGTTCCTACGAGCAGTACTTC
CASSVDWRTGSYEQYF
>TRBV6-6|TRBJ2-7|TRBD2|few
TGTGCCAGCAGTGGGACTAGCGGGGTTGGGCCCTACGAGCAGTACTTC
CASSGTSGVGPYEQYF
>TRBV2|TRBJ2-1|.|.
TGTGCCAGCAGTGATCTTGGCCTGTACAATGAGCAGTTCTTC
CASSDLGLYNEQFF
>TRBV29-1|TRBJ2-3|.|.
TGCAGCGTTGAGGGGTCCCTTAACACAGATACGCAGTATTTT
CSVEGSLNTDTQYF
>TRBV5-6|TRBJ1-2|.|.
TGTGCCAGCAGAGTTGGGGGGGCAGCTAACTATGGCTACACCTTC
CASRVGGAANYGYTF
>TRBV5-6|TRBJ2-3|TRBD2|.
TGTGCCAGCAGCAACCTACTAGCGGGAGCCAGCACAGATACGCAGTATTTT
CASSNLLAGASTDTQYF
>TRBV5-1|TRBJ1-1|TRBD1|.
TGCGCCAGCAGCTTGGGTGGGACAGGGGGCTCCTCACATGAAGCTTTCTTT
CASSLGGTGGSSHEAFF
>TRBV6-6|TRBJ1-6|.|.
TGTGCCAGCAGTTGGCGGGATACACCCCTCCACTTT
CASSWRDTPLHF
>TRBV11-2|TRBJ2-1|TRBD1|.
TGTGCCAGCAGCTTCCGGACAGGGGATACCAATGAGCAGTTCTTC
CASSFRTGDTNEQFF
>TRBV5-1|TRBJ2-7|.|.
TGCGCCAGCAGTCAAAACCCAACCCCCTCCTACGAGCAGTACTTC
CASSQNPTPSYEQYF